This T cell receptor beta chain was recorded in a study of T-cell reconstitution after alpha-beta-depleted transplantation in children. In its sample, this clonotype was seen many times. Germline V gene sequence: CDR1 DFQATT, CDR2 SNEGSKA (reference sequence). The length of the CDR3 is 14 residues. The ends were cut back, 3 bases at V and 5 bases at J, with 14 bases in the middle. Preparation of the TCRbeta library used unique molecular identifiers. TCRdb analysed the PCR reads with MiXCR anew, one entry per CDR3 protein. This repertoire shows hundreds of thousands of distinct CDR3 sequences, approximately 12% found once; its top ten account for about 2.4%.

V gene TRBV20-1 combines with J gene TRBJ1-3; D is unresolved. The material sequenced was PBMCs from the stem cell graft donor, taken from the stem cell graft. This TCR came from a human donor who donated a stem cell graft to a child with acute lymphoblastic leukemia. Written as DNA, the CDR3 is TGCAGTGCTAGGGAACAACTAGGGAGAAACACCATATATTTT. Encoded protein: CSAREQLGRNTIYF.